The 30 T cell receptor beta chains listed next were all sequenced from one sample in a study of technical replicates of blood from several donors. Assay used: immunoSEQ multiplex PCR; TCRdb lists only in-frame clones, some missing. Of 80,000 to 100,000 clones in the sample, 95% were seen once. Sequences were obtained from T cells isolated from PBMCs. These receptors came from a human donor in good health.

The DNA of the CDR3 is TGTGCCAGTAGGAGGCTTACAGGGATAAATGAGCAGTTCTTC. Residues: CASRRLTGINEQFF. The rearrangement joins TRBV19 to TRBJ2-1; D is possibly TRBD1 (6 bases). Germline lookup yields CDR1 LNHDA and CDR2 SQIVND (reference sequence). V lost 6 bases to trimming and J lost 7 bases, with 16 bases between them. CDR3 length: 14 residues.

The chain couples TRBV15 to TRBJ1-2, with unresolved D. The V gene's germline CDR1 is LNHNV and CDR2 YYDKDF (reference sequence). The CDR3 runs to 14 residues. Trimming left V 4 bases short and J 2 bases short, with 11 bases between. CDR3 nucleotide sequence: TGTGCCACCAGCATCCCCGGCAGGAACTATGGCTACACCTTC. Protein sequence: CATSIPGRNYGYTF.

The V and J genes are TRBV9 and TRBJ1-4; D perhaps matches TRBD1 (6 bases). V lost 2 bases and J 4 bases, leaving 9 bases between the germline ends. The V gene's germline CDR1 is SGDLS and CDR2 YYNGEE. The CDR3 runs to 14 residues. The CDR3 spells CASSVDRSNEKLFF. As DNA, the CDR3 is TGTGCCAGCAGCGTGGACAGAAGTAATGAAAAACTGTTTTTT.

This chain joins TRBV6-1 and TRBJ1-2; perhaps TRBD1 as D (6 bases). This CDR3 comprises 17 residues. CDR1 and CDR2 from the germline V gene are MNHNS and SASEGT. V was cut by 3 bases and J by 5 bases, with 22 bases left in between. CDR3 loop: CASSDADSLSPLYGYTF. The CDR3 region has the DNA TGTGCCAGCAGTGACGCGGACAGCCTATCGCCTCTATATGGCTACACCTTC.

The V gene is TRBV7-8, the J gene TRBJ1-1; tentatively, D is TRBD1 (6 bases). V dropped 5 bases and J dropped 4 bases, with 14 bases sitting between them. CDR1 is SGHVS, CDR2 FQNEAQ, per germline. The CDR3 has 14 residues. DNA of the CDR3: TGTGCCAGCAGCGCGATACAGGGTAGCACTGAAGCTTTCTTT. Translated, it gives CASSAIQGSTEAFF.

The chain employs TRBV6-4 and TRBJ2-3; D perhaps matches TRBD1 (5 bases). CDR1 and CDR2 from the germline V gene are MRHNA and SNTAGT. The length of the CDR3 is 13 residues. V lost 5 bases and J lost 4, with 10 bases in between. The CDR3 nucleotides are TGTGCCAGCAGTTTGGGGCCCCCAGATACGCAGTATTTT. Amino acid sequence: CASSLGPPDTQYF.

The rearrangement joins TRBV27 to TRBJ2-1, with 9 nucleotides matching TRBD2. The CDR3 has 14 amino acids. Germline CDR1 is MNHEY and CDR2 is SMNVEV (reference sequence). V shed 5 bases, J shed 3 bases, and the junction held 2 bases outside the gene matches. The chain's CDR3 is CASSPSGIYNEQFF. The CDR3 DNA is TGTGCCAGCAGTCCTAGCGGGATCTACAATGAGCAGTTCTTC.

This clone has a single count. The junction and the germline gene differ at one end; a read error may be behind it. This chain links TRBV6-1 with TRBJ1-2; 7 bases match TRBD1. This CDR3 spans 14 amino acids. Germline V gene data show CDR1 as MNHNS and CDR2 as SASEGT. The CDR3 DNA reads TGTGCCAGCAGGGAAGACAGGGAATGGGGTGGCTACACCTTC. It yields the protein CASREDREWGGYTF.

The chain is built from TRBV18 and TRBJ2-1; 11 bases are shared with TRBD2. This CDR3 has 16 residues. V shed 5 bases and J 6 bases; nucleotides not matched to a gene: 9. The germline gives CDR1 KGHSH, CDR2 LQKENI. CDR3 amino acids: CASSRTGTSGLNEQFF. The CDR3 nucleotides are TGTGCCAGCTCAAGGACCGGGACTAGCGGACTCAATGAGCAGTTCTTC.

The rearrangement joins TRBV9 to TRBJ1-5; unclear D gene. Germline loops: CDR1 SGDLS, CDR2 YYNGEE. The CDR3 consists of 14 residues. V lost 2 bases and J lost 7, with 13 bases in between. The DNA for the CDR3 is TGTGCCAGCAGCGTGAACAGTGGAAGCCAGCCCCAGCATTTT. It translates to CASSVNSGSQPQHF.

CDR3 sequence (DNA): TGTGCCATCAGTCGGATGGGGGCGGACTACGAGCAGTACTTC. Protein sequence: CAISRMGADYEQYF. This chain connects TRBV10-3 to TRBJ2-7, with D possibly matching TRBD1 (6 bases). Deletions cut 5 bases from V and 3 bases from J, with 14 bases between. The V gene's germline CDR1 is ENHRY and CDR2 SYGVKD. The CDR3 has 14 residues.

The chain joins TRBV19 to TRBJ1-1; tentative D call: TRBD1 (5 bases). This CDR3 comprises 13 residues. The V end was cut by 5 bases, the J end by 2 bases, with 9 bases between. The V gene's germline CDR1 is LNHDA and CDR2 SQIVND (reference sequence). The CDR3 region is CASSQTVNTEAFF. Written as DNA, the CDR3 is TGTGCCAGTAGTCAGACAGTTAACACTGAAGCTTTCTTT.

This chain links TRBV2 with TRBJ2-5, with D hard to call. Germline V CDR1 and CDR2: SNHLY, FYNNEI. Trimming took 4 bases from V and 10 from J, leaving 13 bases between them. This CDR3 is 12 amino acids long. The CDR3 here is CASSGQNLSQYF. CDR3 bases: TGTGCCAGCAGTGGACAAAACCTAAGCCAGTACTTC.

The V call is TRBV7-9, the J call TRBJ2-7; 7 bases align to TRBD2. The V gene end was trimmed by 7 bases and the J gene end by 0 bases; junction bases not matched to a gene: 12. The germline V gene encodes CDR1 SEHNR and CDR2 FQNEAQ (reference sequence). The CDR3 is 16 residues long. CDR3 amino acids: CASMSGGVRSSYEQYF. CDR3 nucleotide sequence: TGTGCCAGCATGTCTGGGGGGGTCCGGAGCTCCTACGAGCAGTACTTC. The whole variable domain, remainder taken from reference TRBV7-9 and TRBJ2-7, is DTGVSQNPRHKITKRGQNVTFRCDPISEHNRLYWYRQTLGQGPEFLTYFQNEAQLEKSRLLSDRFSAERPKGSFSTLEIQRTEQGDSAMYLCASMSGGVRSSYEQYFGPGTRLTVT.

Only one count was recorded for this clone. A read error may produce the germline difference seen at one junction end. V gene TRBV28 combines with J gene TRBJ2-7, with TRBD1 as a possible D gene (5 bases). The CDR3 has 11 residues. Germline-derived CDR1 and CDR2 are MDHEN and SYDVKM. The chain's CDR3 is CASSFHPGSDF. In DNA, the CDR3 is TGTGCCAGCAGTTTTCATCCAGGGTCCGACTTC. Full variable domain (remainder filled in from reference TRBV28 and TRBJ2-7): DVKVTQSSRYLVKRTGEKVFLECVQDMDHENMFWYRQDPGLGLRLIYFSYDVKMKEKGDIPEGYSVSREKKERFSLILESASTNQTSMYLCASSFHPGSDFGPGTRLTVT.

The chain carries TRBV28 and TRBJ1-4, with D perhaps TRBD1 (6 bases). V lost 5 bases, J lost 4 bases, and 11 bases lay in between. Per germline, CDR1 MDHEN and CDR2 SYDVKM. This CDR3 has 14 residues. CDR3 bases: TGTGCCAGCAGTATACAGGGCCTTAATGAAAAACTGTTTTTT. Encoded protein: CASSIQGLNEKLFF.

The chain is built from TRBV2 and TRBJ2-7, with D perhaps matching TRBD1 (6 bases). Germline loops: CDR1 SNHLY, CDR2 FYNNEI. The CDR3 extends over 16 amino acids. V gave up 2 bases and J gave up 5 bases, with 19 bases separating them. CDR3: CASSETNTGRRDEQYF. Written as DNA, the CDR3 is TGTGCCAGCAGTGAAACGAATACAGGGCGACGAGACGAGCAGTACTTC.

About this clone: One end of the junction fails to match germline, which may point to a read error. The same CDR3 also results from other DNA sequences found in this sample. The chain links TRBV19 to TRBJ1-2; TRBD1 matches at 10 bases. The germline CDR1 and CDR2 sequences are LNHDA and SQIVND (reference sequence). CDR3 length: 13 amino acids. CDR3 region: CASSRQGAQGYTF. The CDR3 DNA is TGCGCCAGTAGTAGACAGGGGGCGCAAGGCTACACCTTC.

V gene TRBV7-6 combines with J gene TRBJ1-2; TRBD1 matches 7 bases. V shed 5 bases, J shed 0 bases, and the junction held 3 bases outside the gene matches. The CDR3 loop spans 14 amino acids. The V gene's germline CDR1 is SGHVS and CDR2 FNYEAQ. CDR3 nucleotide sequence: TGTGCCAGCAGCAGGGACAGATCTAACTATGGCTACACCTTC. Translated, it gives CASSRDRSNYGYTF.

The chain combines TRBV4-2 with TRBJ2-2; 10 bases map to TRBD2. From germline, CDR1 is LGHNA and CDR2 YNFKEQ. The CDR3 is made up of 20 amino acids. J was trimmed by 0 bases and V by 0 bases; bases with no gene match: 10. The CDR3 DNA sequence: TGTGCCAGCAGCCAAGAACCCAGCGGGGGGGCAGCATCGAACACCGGGGAGCTGTTTTTT. As protein: CASSQEPSGGAASNTGELFF.

The chain is built from TRBV4-1 and TRBJ2-3; tentatively, D is TRBD1 (5 bases). Germline CDR1 is MGHRA and CDR2 is YSYEKL. Trimming stripped 0 bases from V and 1 base from J, with 11 bases between. This CDR3 comprises 16 residues. CDR3 region: CASSQDWGERTDTQYF. Here the CDR3 DNA reads TGCGCCAGCAGCCAAGACTGGGGCGAACGCACAGATACGCAGTATTTT.

This rearrangement joins TRBV27 to TRBJ2-7; 13 bases are shared with TRBD2. Germline lookup yields CDR1 MNHEY and CDR2 SMNVEV (reference sequence). J was trimmed by 6 bases and V by 4 bases; bases with no gene match: 3. The CDR3 extends over 14 amino acids. The CDR3 DNA reads as TGTGCCAGCAGTTCCTGGACTAGCGGGAGCGAGCAGTACTTC. Protein: CASSSWTSGSEQYF.

The V and J genes are TRBV7-9 and TRBJ1-2, with TRBD1 as a possible D gene (5 bases). The CDR3 is made up of 16 amino acids. V was pared by 2 bases and J by 0 bases, with 13 bases between. The germline V gene has CDR1 SEHNR and CDR2 FQNEAQ (reference sequence). The CDR3 loop is CASSLSTGLANYGYTF. CDR3 in DNA: TGTGCCAGCAGCTTAAGCACAGGCTTAGCTAACTATGGCTACACCTTC.

In its sample, this clone was seen once. The rearrangement links TRBV5-1 to TRBJ1-1, with 8 bases identical to TRBD1. The V gene's germline CDR1 is SGHRS and CDR2 YFSETQ. The CDR3 is 16 residues long. Trimming took 0 bases from V and 5 from J; bases not matched to a gene: 9. CDR3 amino acids: CASSLGPGQAATEAFF. CDR3 sequence (DNA): TGCGCCAGCAGCTTGGGTCCGGGACAGGCGGCGACTGAAGCTTTCTTT.

J is TRBJ1-1 and V is TRBV6-1; D call uncertain. The length of the CDR3 is 14 residues. Germline values: CDR1 MNHNS, CDR2 SASEGT. V was shortened by 6 bases and J by 2 bases, with 13 bases between the two germline ends. The CDR3 is CASSPAYLNTEAFF. DNA of the CDR3: TGTGCCAGCAGCCCCGCCTACTTAAACACTGAAGCTTTCTTT.

The chain employs TRBV6-5 and TRBJ2-1, with no clear D. The germline gives CDR1 MNHEY, CDR2 SVGAGI. Trimming took 0 bases from V and 9 from J, leaving 12 bases between them. CDR3 length: 14 residues. Written as DNA, the CDR3 is TGTGCCAGCAGTTACTCTGGTACATTTGGTGAGCAGTTCTTC. Amino acid sequence: CASSYSGTFGEQFF.

V and J are TRBV19 and TRBJ1-2, with 9 bases lining up with TRBD1. Germline V gene sequence: CDR1 LNHDA, CDR2 SQIVND (reference sequence). This CDR3 comprises 15 residues. Trimming at V came to 5 bases and at J to 6 bases, leaving 10 bases not matched to a gene. The CDR3 nucleotides are TGTGCCAGTAGTGCTCGGGACAGGGTCACGAATGGCTACACCTTC. This gives the protein CASSARDRVTNGYTF. Full variable domain (outside the CDR3, taken from reference TRBV19 and TRBJ1-2): DGGITQSPKYLFRKEGQNVTLSCEQNLNHDAMYWYRQDPGQGLRLIYYSQIVNDFQKGDIAEGYSVSREKKESFPLTVTSAQKNPTAFYLCASSARDRVTNGYTFGSGTRLTVV.

CDR3: CASSQDWTGNQPQHF. CDR3 DNA: TGCGCCAGCAGCCAAGATTGGACTGGGAATCAGCCCCAGCATTTT. The chain recombines TRBV4-1 with TRBJ1-5; D gene unclear. CDR3 length: 15 residues. Germline V gene data show CDR1 as MGHRA and CDR2 as YSYEKL. V lost 0 bases, J lost 4 bases, and 10 bases lay in between.

The rearrangement links TRBV5-1 to TRBJ2-5, with 7 bases lining up with TRBD2. CDR1 and CDR2 from the germline V gene are SGHRS and YFSETQ. Germline trimming cut 0 bases from V and 1 base from J; bases unmatched to any gene: 15. This CDR3 comprises 19 residues. In DNA, the CDR3 is TGCGCCAGCAGCTTGGCCGGTAGTTGGGGAGGGCCACCCCAAGAGACCCAGTACTTC. This translates into CASSLAGSWGGPPQETQYF.

The V call is TRBV28, the J call TRBJ2-5, with 12 bases identical to TRBD1. Germline V gene lookup returns CDR1 MDHEN and CDR2 SYDVKM. The CDR3 runs to 15 residues. With V trimmed by 5 bases and J by 4 bases, 5 bases remained unmatched. The CDR3 DNA reads as TGTGCCAGCAGTCGGCCGGGACAGGGGGCAGAGACCCAGTACTTC. Translated, it gives CASSRPGQGAETQYF.